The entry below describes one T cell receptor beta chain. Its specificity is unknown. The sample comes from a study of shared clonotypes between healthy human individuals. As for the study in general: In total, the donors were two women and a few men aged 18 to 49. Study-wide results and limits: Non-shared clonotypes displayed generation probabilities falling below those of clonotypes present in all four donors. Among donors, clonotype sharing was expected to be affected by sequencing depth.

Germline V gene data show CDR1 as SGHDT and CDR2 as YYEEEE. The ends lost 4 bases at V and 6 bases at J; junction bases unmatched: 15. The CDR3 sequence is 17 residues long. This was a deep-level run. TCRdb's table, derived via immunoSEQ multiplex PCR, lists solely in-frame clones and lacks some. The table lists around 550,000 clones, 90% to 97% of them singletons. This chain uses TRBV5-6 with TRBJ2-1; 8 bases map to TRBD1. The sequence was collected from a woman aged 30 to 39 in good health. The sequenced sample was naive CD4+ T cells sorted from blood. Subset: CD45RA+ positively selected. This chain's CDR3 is CASSTVRQGIGVNEQFF. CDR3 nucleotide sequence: TGTGCCAGCAGCACCGTCAGACAGGGGATAGGGGTCAATGAGCAGTTCTTC.